This is a list of T cell receptor beta chains from one sample in a study of T cell repertoires in cytomegalovirus infection. These receptors lack a known antigen. TCRdb redid the calling of the reads with MiXCR, one entry per CDR3 protein. The repertoire holds some 560,000 distinct CDR3 sequences, with approximately 40% as singletons. Sequencing used cultured PBMCs, obtained from culture after CMV antigen stimulation. These receptors were obtained from a human donor in good health (CMV status not recorded). Some clones in this sample may be carry-over from other donors' samples. Both conserved end residues are part of each CDR3.

v_call	j_call	cdr3_aa
TRBV4-1	TRBJ1-5	CASSQVVRESQPQHF
TRBV4-3	TRBJ2-7	CASSQGGQGYEQYF
TRBV6-5	TRBJ2-1	CASSYSIRVAGPKADEQFF
TRBV12-5	TRBJ1-5	CASGSYAGPVVPQHF
TRBV4-2	TRBJ2-4	CASSPERGGSLAKNIQYF
TRBV27	TRBJ2-2	CASSFRTRGGESAGELFF
TRBV27	TRBJ1-6	CASSLRRRGSSPLHF
TRBV20-1	TRBJ2-7	CSARDSGSVYEQYF
TRBV11-2	TRBJ2-7	CASSDTGFSAYEQYF
TRBV7-2	TRBJ1-1	CASSLDSGRNTEAFF
TRBV6-2/TRBV6-3	TRBJ2-3	CATHSEAYTADTQYF
TRBV18	TRBJ1-2	CASSSGDRGDGYTF
TRBV7-8	TRBJ1-4	CASSLITATNEKLFF
TRBV7-2	TRBJ2-5	CASSLALGRETQYF
TRBV7-6	TRBJ2-3	CASSHPDRGDTQYF
TRBV7-2	TRBJ2-3	CASSEGRDTQYF
TRBV6-2/TRBV6-3	TRBJ1-1	CASSFHPREVNTEAFF
TRBV6-5	TRBJ1-5	CASSGGPGYSNQPQHF
TRBV7-9	TRBJ2-2	CASSPGLPTGELFF
TRBV7-9	TRBJ2-7	CASSLHINEQYF
TRBV4-3	TRBJ2-2	CASSQDSQGGTGELFF
TRBV4-2	TRBJ2-5	CASSQTPRTVQETQYF
TRBV6-2/TRBV6-3	TRBJ1-6	CASSYTLRGSPLHF
TRBV5-5	TRBJ2-1	CASTRGVEQFF
TRBV11-2	TRBJ2-1	CASSSPTSRDSEQFF
TRBV7-8	TRBJ1-2	CASSLAGTIGYTF
TRBV20-1	TRBJ2-7	CSARMGGAGGYEQYF
TRBV7-2	TRBJ1-6	CASSLAPIPLHF
TRBV20-1	TRBJ2-3	CSADWTASDTQYF
TRBV20-1	TRBJ2-2	CSASWTSGAPGELFF
TRBV7-2	TRBJ1-1	CATTLRTGIGRTEAFF
TRBV6-1	TRBJ2-2	CASGSPGGVHTGELFF
TRBV7-2	TRBJ2-2	CASSFRTGDVGELFF
TRBV6-2/TRBV6-3	TRBJ2-1	CASSLRRGGSSYNEQFF
TRBV28	TRBJ1-6	CASSLSQGARGSPLHF
TRBV28	TRBJ2-5	CATAGPWETQYF
TRBV6-2/TRBV6-3	TRBJ2-3	CASSYGEGDTQYF
TRBV20-1	TRBJ2-1	CSARLRSSYNEQFF
TRBV4-1	TRBJ1-1	CASSLRTTGTGGGTEAFF
TRBV12-3/TRBV12-4	TRBJ1-5	CASSPSQGDHNQPQHF
TRBV6-5	TRBJ2-1	CASSWGLAGAYNEQFF
TRBV6-2/TRBV6-3	TRBJ1-1	CASSYRRVSDTEAFF
TRBV4-3	TRBJ1-2	CASSQEFPGGDGYTF
TRBV19	TRBJ2-5	CASSIDGDQPWETQYF
TRBV3-1	TRBJ2-1	CASSRLAGQYNEQFF
TRBV7-2	TRBJ2-2	CASSLSGLAGPNTGELFF
TRBV15	TRBJ2-3	CATSTRQGTDTQYF
TRBV5-1	TRBJ2-3	CASSTDSYSTDTQYF
TRBV6-8	TRBJ2-1	CASHQGVELYNEQFF
TRBV7-8	TRBJ2-1	CASSLGPLAGGNNEQFF
TRBV5-1	TRBJ2-7	CASSFLQGDEQYF
TRBV19	TRBJ1-2	CASQQGRDYGYTF
TRBV7-2	TRBJ1-1	CASSFWDRPNTEAFF
TRBV7-9	TRBJ1-6	CASSLGGRGPSPLHF
TRBV4-3	TRBJ2-1	CASSQEGNNEQFF
TRBV20-1	TRBJ2-1	CSARLSGGAGEQFF
TRBV12-3/TRBV12-4	TRBJ1-2	CASSLARGAGYTF
TRBV7-2	TRBJ2-7	CASSLAGTGVYYEQYF
TRBV7-8	TRBJ1-3	CASSLALGYSGNTIYF